These 8 T cell receptor beta chains originate from one sample sequenced in a study of Ad26.COV2.S vaccination and SARS-CoV-2 variants (dated by TCRdb to 2020 to 2023). Interpreted using the paper, the treatment or condition label stands for: about 20 received Ad26.COV2.S at low or high dose, single or two shots; 5 received placebo; per-sample allocation not given. For vaccine and placebo recipients, repertoires were sequenced using samples collected on day 63 after the first injection. The library was produced with the immunoSEQ multiplex PCR assay. This immuneACCESS table, as held by TCRdb, lists in-frame sequences with V and J called but not all clones. Of the missing ones, under half trace to an unresolved V gene in checked studies; the others have no known cause. The sample contains roughly 400,000 clones, roughly 88% of them found a single time. Less than 5.5% of the sample is in the top ten clones.

The sample was peripheral blood, taken in a trial of Ad26.COV2.S vaccine versus placebo. The source is a person between 18 and 59 years old who received the Ad26.COV2.S COVID-19 vaccine or a placebo.

J is TRBJ2-1 and V is TRBV2; 11 bases agree with TRBD2. The CDR3 spans 15 residues. With V trimmed by 1 base and J by 8 bases, 4 bases remained unmatched. CDR1 and CDR2 (germline): SNHLY, FYNNEI. The CDR3 here is CASSEGASGRHEQFF. CDR3 nucleotides: TGTGCCAGCAGTGAAGGGGCTAGCGGGAGGCATGAGCAGTTCTTC.

V is TRBV2 and J is TRBJ2-7; D could derive from TRBD1 or TRBD2 (5 bases each). The V gene's germline CDR1 is SNHLY and CDR2 FYNNEI. The CDR3 is made up of 16 amino acids. The germline V and J ends were trimmed by 2 bases and 0 bases, with 14 bases remaining between them. CDR3 nucleotide sequence: TGTGCCAGCAGTGAACGGGGCGGGCCGAGCTCCTACGAGCAGTACTTC. Amino acid sequence: CASSERGGPSSYEQYF.

V and J are TRBV7-8 and TRBJ1-6; TRBD1 matches 8 bases. V lost 10 bases and J lost 7; bases outside the gene matches: 15. CDR3 size: 16 residues. The germline gives CDR1 SGHVS, CDR2 FQNEAQ. CDR3 DNA sequence: TGTGCCACCAATATTCTTCAGGGGGCGCGGAATTCACCCCTCCACTTT. Its protein product is CATNILQGARNSPLHF.

The sample holds one count of this clone. This chain uses TRBV27 with TRBJ2-4; 7 nucleotides align to TRBD2. V was pared by 6 bases and J by 0 bases, with 17 bases of the junction left unmatched. The germline CDR1 and CDR2 sequences are MNHEY and SMNVEV (reference sequence). The CDR3 is made up of 19 amino acids. CDR3 amino acids: CASSRREGSTTLAKNIQYF. Written as DNA, the CDR3 is TGTGCCAGCAGCCGAAGGGAGGGGTCCACAACCTTAGCCAAAAACATTCAGTACTTC.

The CDR3 nucleotides read TGTGCCAGCAGCTTAGTCGGCACAGATACGCAGTATTTT. Protein product: CASSLVGTDTQYF. V usage is TRBV9 and J usage is TRBJ2-3, with D unresolved. Germline CDR1 SGDLS, CDR2 YYNGEE. V was pared by 4 bases and J by 1 base, with 7 bases between. The CDR3 totals 13 residues.

This clone has just one count. The chain links TRBV28 to TRBJ1-2, with D uncertain. CDR1 is MDHEN and CDR2 is SYDVKM in the germline V gene. The CDR3 is made up of 14 amino acids. V dropped 7 bases and J dropped 2 bases, with 14 bases sitting between them. CDR3 DNA: TGTGCCAGCAACCCGGACGGTGGGAACTATGGCTACACCTTC. Protein sequence: CASNPDGGNYGYTF.

The chain joins TRBV20-1 to TRBJ2-4; D call uncertain. This CDR3 is built from 11 residues. The V gene's germline CDR1 is DFQATT and CDR2 SNEGSKA (reference sequence). Trimming shortened V by 2 bases and J by 7 bases, and 6 bases separated the two germline ends. CDR3: CSARTRNIQYF. DNA of the CDR3: TGCAGTGCTAGAACCCGCAACATTCAGTACTTC.

CDR3 in amino acids: CASSLGGLQETQYF. The DNA for the CDR3 is TGTGCCAGCAGTCTCGGGGGGCTCCAAGAGACCCAGTACTTC. The chain joins TRBV28 to TRBJ2-5; tentative D call: TRBD2 (7 bases). V shed 5 bases and J shed 1 base, with 11 bases lying between them. This CDR3 is 14 amino acids long. CDR1 and CDR2 (germline): MDHEN, SYDVKM.